The 29 T cell receptor beta chains below come from one sample, sequenced in a study of T cell changes during pregnancy in multiple sclerosis. The table came from immunoSEQ multiplex PCR; TCRdb's copy has only in-frame clones and leaves some out. The repertoire holds tens of thousands of clones, approximately 94% seen once, with 3.5% in the top ten. Material: CD8+ T cells from peripheral blood mononuclear cells, obtained in the third trimester of pregnancy. The receptors stem from a female donor with multiple sclerosis, enrolled in a pregnancy study.

The chain combines TRBV27 with TRBJ2-3; 12 bases are a match to TRBD2. V lost 2 bases to trimming and J lost 2 bases; unmatched junction nucleotides: 11. The germline CDR1 and CDR2 sequences are MNHEY and SMNVEV (reference sequence). The CDR3 extends over 19 amino acids. The CDR3 nucleotides are TGTGCCAGCAGTTTACTCGCGGTACTAGCGGGAGGAACCACAGATACGCAGTATTTT. Protein sequence: CASSLLAVLAGGTTDTQYF.

This chain links TRBV9 with TRBJ2-1, with 14 bases matching TRBD2. Germline CDR1 reads SGDLS; CDR2 reads YYNGEE. CDR3 size: 17 residues. J gave up 0 bases and V 3 bases, and 2 bases lay outside the gene matches. CDR3 in DNA: TGTGCCAGCAGCGGAGGGACTAGCGGGAGCTCCTACAATGAGCAGTTCTTC. Protein sequence: CASSGGTSGSSYNEQFF. The full variable domain, completed using reference TRBV9 and TRBJ2-1, is DSGVTQTPKHLITATGQRVTLRCSPRSGDLSVYWYQQSLDQGLQFLIQYYNGEERAKGNILERFSAQQFPDLHSELNLSSLELGDSALYFCASSGGTSGSSYNEQFFGPGTRLTVL.

On this clone: Other DNA sequences in this specimen translate into the identical CDR3. The chain uses TRBV27 and TRBJ2-1; 11 bases line up with TRBD2. This CDR3 has 15 amino acids. CDR1 is MNHEY and CDR2 is SMNVEV in the germline V gene (reference sequence). Trimming at V came to 5 bases and at J to 4 bases, leaving 4 bases not matched to a gene. In DNA, the CDR3 is TGTGCCAGCAGTCCCGGGACTAGCGGTTACAATGAGCAGTTCTTC. This encodes CASSPGTSGYNEQFF.

The chain is built from TRBV4-2 and TRBJ2-7; 11 nucleotides align to TRBD2. CDR3 size: 17 residues. Germline trimming cut 3 bases from V and 3 bases from J; bases unmatched to any gene: 10. CDR1 and CDR2 (germline): LGHNA, YNFKEQ. CDR3 nucleotides: TGTGCCAGCAGCCAGACCCCGGGACTAGCGGCAGACTACGAGCAGTACTTC. Translating gives CASSQTPGLAADYEQYF.

The chain recombines TRBV5-5 with TRBJ1-5; 8 bases line up with TRBD1. V shed 2 bases, J shed 6 bases, and the junction held 7 bases outside the gene matches. The CDR3 runs to 15 residues. Germline CDR1 is SGHKS and CDR2 is YYEKEE (reference sequence). For the CDR3, the DNA is TGTGCCAGCAGCTTTGGGCCAGGGGGCGGTCAGCCCCAGCATTTT. Amino acids: CASSFGPGGGQPQHF.

This chain links TRBV19 with TRBJ2-1, with TRBD2 identical over 11 bases. Trimming removed 1 base from V and 7 bases from J; junction bases left unmatched: 9. The CDR3 contains 17 residues. Germline V gives CDR1 LNHDA, CDR2 SQIVND (reference sequence). The CDR3 DNA follows: TGTGCCAGTAGTATAGCGGTAGCGGGAGGGCCGGGAAATGAGCAGTTCTTC. Amino acids: CASSIAVAGGPGNEQFF.

This clone occurred once. The V and J genes are TRBV9 and TRBJ2-1; TRBD2 aligns across 7 bases. The CDR3 extends over 13 amino acids. CDR1 and CDR2 from the germline V gene are SGDLS and YYNGEE. With V trimmed by 4 bases and J by 9 bases, 7 bases remained unmatched. CDR3 loop: CASSPRLAFEQFF. Here the CDR3 DNA reads TGTGCCAGCAGCCCCCGACTAGCCTTTGAGCAGTTCTTC.

The chain links TRBV6-5 to TRBJ1-5, with D unresolved. This CDR3 region has 14 residues. Germline V CDR1 and CDR2: MNHEY, SVGAGI. V was shortened by 5 bases and J by 7 bases, with 15 bases between the two germline ends. DNA of the CDR3: TGTGCCAGCAGTCAACTCGGGGATAGCCAGCCCCAGCATTTT. Translated: CASSQLGDSQPQHF.

V is TRBV5-5 and J is TRBJ2-3; no definite D call. This CDR3 has 11 amino acids. Germline V CDR1 and CDR2: SGHKS, YYEKEE (reference sequence). Trimming stripped 6 bases from V and 7 bases from J, with 9 bases between. The DNA for the CDR3 is TGTGCCAGCATCCAGATGAATACGCAGTATTTT. It encodes CASIQMNTQYF.

This sequence joins TRBV4-1 and TRBJ1-4; D is possibly TRBD1 (6 bases). Trimming removed 0 bases at V and 2 bases at J, with 16 bases between. In germline, CDR1 is MGHRA, CDR2 YSYEKL. CDR3 length: 18 residues. The CDR3 loop is CASSQEDRMLGTNEKLFF. CDR3 nucleotide sequence: TGCGCCAGCAGCCAAGAAGACAGGATGCTGGGCACTAATGAAAAACTGTTTTTT.

The V gene is TRBV5-5, the J gene TRBJ2-7; 7 bases agree with TRBD1. CDR1 and CDR2 (germline): SGHKS, YYEKEE (reference sequence). The CDR3 extends over 13 amino acids. The V segment lost 1 base and the J segment 3 bases; nucleotides outside the gene matches: 1. CDR3 bases: TGTGCCAGCAGCTTGTGGGACAGCTACGAGCAGTACTTC. Translation gives CASSLWDSYEQYF. Looking up the rest from reference TRBV5-5 and TRBJ2-7 gives the full variable domain: DAGVTQSPTHLIKTRGQQVTLRCSPISGHKSVSWYQQVLGQGPQFIFQYYEKEERGRGNFPDRFSARQFPNYSSELNVNALLLGDSALYLCASSLWDSYEQYFGPGTRLTVT.

This sequence joins TRBV13 and TRBJ1-5, with 11 positions matching TRBD1. V trimming: 2 bases; J trimming: 3 bases; junction bases outside the gene matches: 9. This CDR3 region has 18 residues. Germline V gene sequence: CDR1 PRHDT, CDR2 FYEKMQ (reference sequence). The CDR3 bases are TGTGCCAGCAGCTTAAGGTTGAGGGACAGGGGGTCCAATCAGCCCCAGCATTTT. It encodes CASSLRLRDRGSNQPQHF. The full variable domain, with the rest looked up from reference TRBV13 and TRBJ1-5, is AAGVIQSPRHLIKEKRETATLKCYPIPRHDTVYWYQQGPGQDPQFLISFYEKMQSDKGSIPDRFSAQQFSDYHSELNMSSLELGDSALYFCASSLRLRDRGSNQPQHFGDGTRLSIL.

The CDR3, as DNA: TGTGCCAGCAGCTCCCCTCTAACCGACGGGAAGACTAACTATGGCTACACCTTC. It yields the protein CASSSPLTDGKTNYGYTF. The rearrangement links TRBV7-4 to TRBJ1-2; D gene uncertain. Trimming took 4 bases from V and 0 from J, leaving 21 bases between them. The germline CDR1 and CDR2 sequences are SGHVT and SQSDAQ. The CDR3 runs 18 residues.

The chain joins TRBV7-2 to TRBJ1-3; D is perhaps TRBD1 (6 bases). CDR3 size: 15 residues. Trimming took 4 bases from V and 0 from J, leaving 10 bases between them. Germline CDR1 and CDR2: SGHTA and FQGNSA. The CDR3 is CASSSGVYSGNTIYF. The CDR3 DNA reads as TGTGCCAGCAGCTCAGGGGTATACTCTGGAAACACCATATATTTT.

The gene calls are TRBV7-2 and TRBJ2-1, with D possibly TRBD1 on 6 matching bases. Trimming removed 0 bases from V and 3 bases from J, with 15 bases in between. The CDR3 covers 17 residues. Germline CDR1 reads SGHTA; CDR2 reads FQGNSA. CDR3 nucleotides: TGTGCCAGCAGCTTAGCGCTGCCCCAGGGGTTCTACAATGAGCAGTTCTTC. Translation gives CASSLALPQGFYNEQFF.

This rearrangement joins TRBV19 to TRBJ2-1; 10 bases align to TRBD2. The germline V gene encodes CDR1 LNHDA and CDR2 SQIVND (reference sequence). Trimming removed 4 bases from V and 2 bases from J; junction bases left unmatched: 8. The CDR3 has 17 amino acids. The CDR3 DNA follows: TGTGCCAGTAGTACTTCGCCGGGACTAGCGCCCTACAATGAGCAGTTCTTC. This sequence encodes CASSTSPGLAPYNEQFF.

The chain has TRBV13 and TRBJ2-7, with no clear D. From germline, CDR1 is PRHDT and CDR2 FYEKMQ (reference sequence). The CDR3 extends over 14 amino acids. V was clipped by 0 bases and J by 0 bases, with 6 bases between them. The CDR3 DNA follows: TGTGCCAGCAGCTTAGGCCGGAGCTCCTACGAGCAGTACTTC. As protein: CASSLGRSSYEQYF.

Only one count was recorded for this clone. The chain combines TRBV7-9 with TRBJ1-4; 7 positions agree with TRBD1. The CDR3 has 14 residues. Germline V gene data show CDR1 as SEHNR and CDR2 as FQNEAQ (reference sequence). The V gene end was trimmed by 5 bases and the J gene end by 3 bases; junction bases not matched to a gene: 3. CDR3 loop: CASSPDRSNEKLFF. CDR3 coding DNA: TGTGCCAGCAGCCCGGACAGGTCTAATGAAAAACTGTTTTTT.

This chain uses TRBV19 with TRBJ2-5, with 8 bases aligning to TRBD2. Germline-derived CDR1 and CDR2 are LNHDA and SQIVND (reference sequence). V gave up 5 bases and J gave up 1 base; unmatched junction bases: 9. This CDR3 is built from 16 residues. The CDR3 DNA follows: TGTGCCAGTAGTCCGACCAGCGGGGGAGCCCAAGAGACCCAGTACTTC. This encodes CASSPTSGGAQETQYF. The complete variable domain, with remaining parts taken from reference TRBV19 and TRBJ2-5, reads DGGITQSPKYLFRKEGQNVTLSCEQNLNHDAMYWYRQDPGQGLRLIYYSQIVNDFQKGDIAEGYSVSREKKESFPLTVTSAQKNPTAFYLCASSPTSGGAQETQYFGPGTRLLVL.

The chain carries TRBV4-1 and TRBJ2-7; 7 bases fit TRBD1. Germline CDR1 and CDR2: MGHRA and YSYEKL. This CDR3 spans 16 amino acids. V lost 3 bases, J lost 3 bases, and 11 bases stayed unmatched. The CDR3 sequence is CASSQTQSTGFYEQYF. CDR3 bases: TGCGCCAGCAGCCAGACACAGTCGACAGGGTTCTACGAGCAGTACTTC.

The chain couples TRBV28 to TRBJ2-2; a weak D match, TRBD1 (5 bases). The CDR3 covers 16 residues. Germline CDR1 is MDHEN and CDR2 is SYDVKM. V was pared by 5 bases and J by 3 bases, with 16 bases between. CDR3 sequence (DNA): TGTGCCAGCAGTCAGTGGATGGACACCTACACCGGGGAGCTGTTTTTT. It translates to CASSQWMDTYTGELFF. The full variable domain, completed using reference TRBV28 and TRBJ2-2, is DVKVTQSSRYLVKRTGEKVFLECVQDMDHENMFWYRQDPGLGLRLIYFSYDVKMKEKGDIPEGYSVSREKKERFSLILESASTNQTSMYLCASSQWMDTYTGELFFGEGSRLTVL.

The chain links TRBV5-6 to TRBJ2-5, with 7 bases lining up with TRBD1. The germline V gene has CDR1 SGHDT and CDR2 YYEEEE. The V gene end was trimmed by 4 bases and the J gene end by 5 bases; junction bases not matched to a gene: 11. This CDR3 is built from 15 residues. This CDR3 reads CASSLKYTGDETQYF. In DNA form, the CDR3 reads TGTGCCAGCAGCCTAAAATATACAGGGGATGAGACCCAGTACTTC.

The chain recombines TRBV6-1 with TRBJ1-4; TRBD1 agrees at 10 bases. Germline lookup yields CDR1 MNHNS and CDR2 SASEGT. The CDR3 totals 15 residues. Trimming took 5 bases from V and 8 from J; bases not matched to a gene: 8. This CDR3 is CASSSGTGEVEKLFF. Written as DNA, the CDR3 is TGTGCCAGCAGTTCCGGGACAGGGGAGGTAGAAAAACTGTTTTTT.

The chain carries TRBV10-1 and TRBJ2-7; 8 positions agree with TRBD2. The CDR3 spans 14 residues. The trim removed 4 bases at V and 4 bases at J, leaving 6 bases unmatched. Germline lookup yields CDR1 WNHNN and CDR2 SYGVQD (reference sequence). Here the CDR3 reads CASSASAGVYEQYF. The CDR3 DNA sequence: TGCGCCAGCAGTGCCTCAGCGGGAGTGTACGAGCAGTACTTC.

The J gene is TRBJ1-1, the V gene TRBV7-9; possibly TRBD1 for D (5 bases). Trimming took off 5 bases at V and 0 bases at J, with 13 bases between the two ends. The CDR3 sequence is 15 residues long. From germline, CDR1 is SEHNR and CDR2 FQNEAQ (reference sequence). Here the CDR3 reads CASSGKTEMNTEAFF. CDR3 sequence (DNA): TGTGCCAGCAGCGGGAAGACAGAAATGAACACTGAAGCTTTCTTT.

In its sample, this clone was seen a few times. The gene calls are TRBV6-4 and TRBJ2-2; maybe TRBD2 (6 bases). This CDR3 has 14 residues. CDR1 is MRHNA, CDR2 SNTAGT, per germline. The ends were cut back, 7 bases at V and 6 bases at J, with 15 bases in the middle. Written as DNA, the CDR3 is TGTGCCAGCACACTAGCTCCATCAGCCGGGGAGCTGTTTTTT. Protein: CASTLAPSAGELFF.

The V call is TRBV27, the J call TRBJ2-5; 9 bases fit TRBD1. V lost 10 bases to trimming and J lost 4 bases; unmatched junction nucleotides: 10. Per the germline V gene, CDR1 is MNHEY and CDR2 is SMNVEV (reference sequence). This CDR3 spans 14 amino acids. CDR3 amino acids: CATSLQGAAETQYF. The DNA for the CDR3 is TGTGCCACCTCATTACAGGGGGCTGCAGAGACCCAGTACTTC.

The V gene is TRBV4-3, the J gene TRBJ1-1, with TRBD1 as a possible D gene (6 bases). The CDR3 is 16 residues long. The germline CDR1 and CDR2 sequences are LGHNA and YSLEER. V lost 0 bases and J 5 bases, leaving 16 bases between the germline ends. Here the CDR3 reads CASSQDLQGVETEAFF. The CDR3 DNA reads as TGCGCCAGCAGCCAAGATCTACAGGGAGTCGAAACTGAAGCTTTCTTT.

V is TRBV5-4 and J is TRBJ2-2; TRBD2 might be the D (6 bases). Germline CDR1 SGHNT, CDR2 YYREEE (reference sequence). The CDR3 sequence is 13 residues long. The DNA of the CDR3 is TGTGTTTCTCCTAGCGAGTACACCGGGGAGCTGTTTTTT. Protein sequence: CVSPSEYTGELFF.